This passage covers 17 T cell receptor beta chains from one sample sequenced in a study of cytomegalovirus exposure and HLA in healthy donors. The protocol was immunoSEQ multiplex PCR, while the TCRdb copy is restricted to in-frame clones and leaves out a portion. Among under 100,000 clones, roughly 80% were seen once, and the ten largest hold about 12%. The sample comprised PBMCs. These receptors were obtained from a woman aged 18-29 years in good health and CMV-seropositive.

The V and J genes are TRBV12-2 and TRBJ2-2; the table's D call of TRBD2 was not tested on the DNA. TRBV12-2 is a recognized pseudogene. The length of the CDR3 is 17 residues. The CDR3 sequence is CASRLNSPGLQSGELFF. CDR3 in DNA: TGTGCAAGTCGCTTGAATTCCCCGGGACTACAGTCCGGGGAGCTGTTTTTT.

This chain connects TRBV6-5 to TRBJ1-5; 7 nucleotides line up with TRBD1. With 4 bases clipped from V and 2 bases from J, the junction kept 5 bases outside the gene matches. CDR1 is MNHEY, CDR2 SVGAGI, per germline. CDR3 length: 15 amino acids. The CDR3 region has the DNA TGTGCCAGCAGTTCAGTACAGGGGCGCAATCAGCCCCAGCATTTT. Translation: CASSSVQGRNQPQHF.

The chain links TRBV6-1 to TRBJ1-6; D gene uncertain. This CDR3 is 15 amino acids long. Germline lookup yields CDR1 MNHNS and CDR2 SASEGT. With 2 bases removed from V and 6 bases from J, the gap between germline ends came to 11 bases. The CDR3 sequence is CASSEPLSVNSPLHF. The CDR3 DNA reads TGTGCCAGCAGTGAACCCCTCTCCGTTAATTCACCCCTCCACTTT.

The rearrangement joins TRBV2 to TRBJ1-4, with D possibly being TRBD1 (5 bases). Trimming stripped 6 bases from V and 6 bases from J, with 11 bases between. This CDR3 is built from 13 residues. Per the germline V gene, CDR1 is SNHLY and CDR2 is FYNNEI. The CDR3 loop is CASRSQGDEKLFF. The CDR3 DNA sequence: TGTGCCAGCAGGTCTCAGGGTGATGAAAAACTGTTTTTT.

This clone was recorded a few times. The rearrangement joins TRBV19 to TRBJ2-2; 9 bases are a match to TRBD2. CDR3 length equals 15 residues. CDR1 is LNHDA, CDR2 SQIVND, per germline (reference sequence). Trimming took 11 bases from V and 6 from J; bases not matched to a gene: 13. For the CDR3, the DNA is TGTGCCGGGAGGGCGTCTAGCGGGGAATCCGGGGAGCTGTTTTTT. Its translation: CAGRASSGESGELFF.

CDR3 sequence reads: CASRSGTGVKQPQHF. The CDR3 nucleotides read TGTGCCAGCAGGTCAGGGACAGGGGTGAAACAGCCCCAGCATTTT. The gene calls are TRBV27 and TRBJ1-5; the match to TRBD1 covers 10 bases. Looked up from germline, CDR1 is MNHEY and CDR2 is SMNVEV (reference sequence). V gave up 6 bases and J gave up 7 bases; unmatched junction bases: 9. The CDR3 covers 15 residues.

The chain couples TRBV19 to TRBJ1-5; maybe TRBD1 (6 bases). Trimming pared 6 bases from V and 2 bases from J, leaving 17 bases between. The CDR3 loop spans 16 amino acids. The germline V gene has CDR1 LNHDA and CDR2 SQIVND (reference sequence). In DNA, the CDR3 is TGTGCCAGTAGCCCTGCGCCAGGACAGCGCAATCAGCCCCAGCATTTT. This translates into CASSPAPGQRNQPQHF.

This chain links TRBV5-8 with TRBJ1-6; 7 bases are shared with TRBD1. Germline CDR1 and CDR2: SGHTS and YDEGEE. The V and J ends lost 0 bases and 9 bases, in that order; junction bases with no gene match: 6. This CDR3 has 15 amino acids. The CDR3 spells CASSLGQGYRSPLHF. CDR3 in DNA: TGTGCCAGCAGCTTGGGACAGGGTTACCGTTCACCCCTCCACTTT.

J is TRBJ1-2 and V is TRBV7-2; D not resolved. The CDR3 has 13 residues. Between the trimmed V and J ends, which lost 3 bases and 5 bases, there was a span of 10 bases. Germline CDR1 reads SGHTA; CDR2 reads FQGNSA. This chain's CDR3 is CASSFWSSYGYTF. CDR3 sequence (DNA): TGTGCCAGCAGCTTTTGGAGTTCGTATGGCTACACCTTC.

The CDR3 loop is CASSLSRLRQGERPGGYTF. For the CDR3, the DNA is TGTGCCAGCAGTTTATCTAGGCTTCGGCAGGGGGAGCGGCCCGGTGGCTACACCTTC. This sequence joins TRBV28 and TRBJ1-2, with TRBD1 matching over 7 bases. The CDR3 consists of 19 residues. Per germline, CDR1 MDHEN and CDR2 SYDVKM. With 1 base clipped from V and 7 bases from J, the junction kept 21 bases outside the gene matches.

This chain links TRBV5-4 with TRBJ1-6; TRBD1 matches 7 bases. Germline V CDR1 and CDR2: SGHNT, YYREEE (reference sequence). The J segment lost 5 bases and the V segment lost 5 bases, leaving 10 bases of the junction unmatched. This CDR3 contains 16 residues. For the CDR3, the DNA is TGTGCCAGCAGTCGAGAACAGGGGCGGAATAATTCACCCCTCCACTTT. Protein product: CASSREQGRNNSPLHF. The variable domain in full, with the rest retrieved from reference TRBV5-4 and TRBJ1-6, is ETGVTQSPTHLIKTRGQQVTLRCSSQSGHNTVSWYQQALGQGPQFIFQYYREEENGRGNFPPRFSGLQFPNYSSELNVNALELDDSALYLCASSREQGRNNSPLHFGNGTRLTVT.

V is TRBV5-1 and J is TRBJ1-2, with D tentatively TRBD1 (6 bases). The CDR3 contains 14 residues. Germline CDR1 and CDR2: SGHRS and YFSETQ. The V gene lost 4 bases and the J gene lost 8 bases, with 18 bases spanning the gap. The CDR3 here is CASSTSTGEEGYTF. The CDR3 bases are TGCGCCAGCAGCACTTCGACAGGTGAGGAAGGCTACACCTTC.

DNA of the CDR3: TGTGCCAGCAGCTTGGGGGCAGTTCAAGAGACCCAGTACTTC. This sequence encodes CASSLGAVQETQYF. The J gene is TRBJ2-5, the V gene TRBV7-2; D perhaps matches TRBD1 (6 bases). Germline V gene data show CDR1 as SGHTA and CDR2 as FQGNSA. Trimming shortened V by 3 bases and J by 2 bases, and 10 bases separated the two germline ends. The CDR3 is 14 residues long.

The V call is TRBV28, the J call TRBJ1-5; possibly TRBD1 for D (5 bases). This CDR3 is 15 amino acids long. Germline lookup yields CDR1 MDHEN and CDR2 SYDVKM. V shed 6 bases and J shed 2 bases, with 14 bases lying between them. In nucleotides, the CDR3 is TGTGCCAGCAGACTTCAGGGACTGGGCAATCAGCCCCAGCATTTT. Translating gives CASRLQGLGNQPQHF.

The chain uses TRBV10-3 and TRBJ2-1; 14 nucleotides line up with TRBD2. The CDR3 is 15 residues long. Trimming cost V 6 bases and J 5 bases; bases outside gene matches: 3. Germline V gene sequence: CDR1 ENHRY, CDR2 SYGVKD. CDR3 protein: CAIRPTSGGDNEQFF. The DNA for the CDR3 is TGTGCCATCAGACCGACTAGCGGGGGGGACAATGAGCAGTTCTTC.

The CDR3 DNA is TGTGCCAGCCGCAGTAGCGGGGGTGATACGCAGTATTTT. This sequence encodes CASRSSGGDTQYF. The V and J genes are TRBV6-1 and TRBJ2-3; 9 nucleotides match TRBD2. Germline values: CDR1 MNHNS, CDR2 SASEGT. CDR3 length: 13 amino acids. V was pared by 8 bases and J by 6 bases, with 6 bases of the junction left unmatched.

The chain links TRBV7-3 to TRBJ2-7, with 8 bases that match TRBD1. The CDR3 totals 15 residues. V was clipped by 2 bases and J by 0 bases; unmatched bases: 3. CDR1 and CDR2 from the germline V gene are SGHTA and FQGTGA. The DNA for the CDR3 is TGTGCCAGCAGCTTATCAGGGGGCGGCTCCTACGAGCAGTACTTC. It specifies CASSLSGGGSYEQYF.